The 6 T cell receptor beta chains in this list originate from one sample, sequenced in a study of blood T cell repertoires in COVID-19. Sequencing was performed with immunoSEQ multiplex PCR; in TCRdb, only in-frame clones are kept and a portion is missing. Of approximately 46,000 clones in the sample, around 82% were seen once. The sample consisted of peripheral blood. Receptor source: a woman aged 55-70 years with acute or convalescent COVID-19.

The V call is TRBV2, the J call TRBJ1-2; 11 bases agree with TRBD1. The ends lost 6 bases at V and 8 bases at J; junction bases unmatched: 8. Germline V gives CDR1 SNHLY, CDR2 FYNNEI. The CDR3 has 14 amino acids. CDR3 sequence: CASSAGTGGNGYTF. In DNA form, the CDR3 reads TGTGCCAGCAGCGCCGGGACAGGGGGTAACGGCTACACCTTC.

The V gene is TRBV7-2, the J gene TRBJ2-2; D is unresolved. The J call may be wrong; the DNA end is better matched by TRBJ1-3. Germline lookup yields CDR1 SGHTA and CDR2 FQGNSA. This CDR3 region has 14 residues. CDR3 amino acids: CASSLVGGEDTIYF. The CDR3 DNA follows: TGTGCCAGCAGCTTAGTGGGTGGCGAAGACACCATATATTTT.

This clone was counted only a few times. The chain joins TRBV19 to TRBJ2-5; the D gene is possibly TRBD1 (6 bases). V was trimmed by 4 bases and J by 5 bases, leaving 14 bases between them. CDR1 is LNHDA and CDR2 is SQIVND in the germline V gene (reference sequence). The CDR3 runs 14 residues. This CDR3 reads CASSKQGFDETQYF. The DNA for the CDR3 is TGTGCCAGTAGTAAACAGGGTTTCGACGAGACCCAGTACTTC.

The chain recombines TRBV30 with TRBJ1-2, with TRBD1 matching 7 bases. CDR1 and CDR2 from the germline V gene are GTSNPN and SVGIG (reference sequence). J was trimmed by 2 bases and V by 3 bases; bases with no gene match: 3. The CDR3 has 13 amino acids. The CDR3 DNA sequence: TGTGCCTGGAGGACGACAGGGAACTATGGCTACACCTTC. Translation gives CAWRTTGNYGYTF.

The chain carries TRBV19 and TRBJ1-1; the D is unclear. Germline CDR1 LNHDA, CDR2 SQIVND (reference sequence). Deletions cut 10 bases from V and 6 bases from J, with 21 bases between. The CDR3 has 14 amino acids. The CDR3 bases are TGTGCCACAAATAGAAGGAGGGAATCTCCTGAAGCTTTCTTT. Protein sequence: CATNRRRESPEAFF.

The chain has TRBV3-1 (or the pseudogene TRBV3-2) and TRBJ2-7; D ambiguous. The CDR3 length is 17 residues. Trimming took 3 bases from V and 5 from J, leaving 23 bases between them. Germline assignment: CDR1 LGHDT and CDR2 YNNKEL (reference sequence). CDR3 in DNA: TGTGCCAGCAGCCACGTGTTTTTTAGGTTGTGGGCCGACGAGCAGTACTTC. Amino acid sequence: CASSHVFFRLWADEQYF.